This TCR beta chain was captured in a study of blood T cell repertoires in COVID-19. For the study at large: Italy, Spain and the United States were the sources of the convalescent and acute COVID-19 samples. In each case, the material was cDNA or gDNA derived from T cells, B-cell-depleted T cells, or PBMCs.

The V and J ends lost 3 bases and 8 bases, in that order; junction bases with no gene match: 14. The CDR3 has 15 residues. In germline, CDR1 is GTSNPN, CDR2 SVGIG (reference sequence). Per the authors' pipeline: Estimates of nucleated cell counts were drawn from the amplification of reference gene primers. Measured with immunoSEQ multiplex PCR; TCRdb has only the in-frame clones, and not every one. V and J calls plus clone size are reproduced from that table; the DNA served to infer D and trimming. The sample lists about 69,000 clones; roughly 90% were seen once. The chain carries TRBV30 and TRBJ2-7; 9 nucleotides match TRBD2. Input material: peripheral blood. The TCR sequence derives from a woman aged 60-75 years with active COVID-19. The CDR3 protein is CAWSGPLAGGTKQYF. The CDR3, as DNA: TGTGCCTGGAGCGGACCGTTGGCGGGAGGGACTAAGCAGTACTTC.